This TCR beta chain was sequenced for a study of T cells in Graves' hyperthyroidism and ophthalmopathy. Study results and limitations: Ophthalmopathy stood apart from stable hyperthyroidism in a 13 V-J model.

This clonotype was counted only a few times. Its antigen is unknown. Researchers amplified the TCR beta CDR3 regions from RNA transcripts. The HTBI primer set was used in a first-round RT-PCR of the TCR CDR3. MiXCR was run by TCRdb on the multiplex PCR reads, yielding one entry per CDR3 protein. The sample lists 550,000 to 600,000 distinct CDR3 sequences, 13% to 15% occurring once. Thyroid ultrasound, orbital computed tomography, clinical symptoms, and serum thyroxine and TRAb underpinned diagnoses. PBMCs were derived from more than 8 ml fresh peripheral blood. This CDR3 spans 14 amino acids. Germline CDR1 and CDR2: SGDLS and YYNGEE. V trimming: 4 bases; J trimming: 4 bases; junction bases outside the gene matches: 4.

J is TRBJ1-3 and V is TRBV9, with 8 bases that match TRBD1. The sample comprised blood. The TCR originated in a woman between 18 and 29 years old with Graves' ophthalmopathy. The CDR3 DNA follows: TGTGCCAGCAGCCGGACAGGGACGGGAAACACCATATATTTT. Residues: CASSRTGTGNTIYF.